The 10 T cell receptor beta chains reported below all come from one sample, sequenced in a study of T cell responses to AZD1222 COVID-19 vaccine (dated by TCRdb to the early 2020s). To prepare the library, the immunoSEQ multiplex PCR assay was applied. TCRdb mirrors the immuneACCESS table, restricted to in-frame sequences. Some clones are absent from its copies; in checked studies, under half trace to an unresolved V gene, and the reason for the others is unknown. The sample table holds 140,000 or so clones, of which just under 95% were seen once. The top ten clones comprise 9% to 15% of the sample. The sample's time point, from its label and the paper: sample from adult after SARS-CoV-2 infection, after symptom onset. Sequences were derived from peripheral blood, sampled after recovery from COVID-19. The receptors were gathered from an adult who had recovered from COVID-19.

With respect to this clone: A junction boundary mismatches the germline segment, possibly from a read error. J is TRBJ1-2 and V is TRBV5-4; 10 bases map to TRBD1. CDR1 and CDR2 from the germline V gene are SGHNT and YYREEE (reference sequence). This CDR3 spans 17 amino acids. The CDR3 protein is CASNLRAGTGVLYGYTF. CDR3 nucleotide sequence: TGTGCCAGCAACTTGCGAGCCGGGACAGGGGTCCTCTATGGCTACACCTTC.

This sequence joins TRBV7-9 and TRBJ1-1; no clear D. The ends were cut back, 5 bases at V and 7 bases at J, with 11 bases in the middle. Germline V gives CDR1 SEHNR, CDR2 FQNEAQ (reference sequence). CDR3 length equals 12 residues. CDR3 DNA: TGTGCCAGCAGCCTCCGTGCGGGTGAAGCTTTCTTT. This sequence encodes CASSLRAGEAFF.

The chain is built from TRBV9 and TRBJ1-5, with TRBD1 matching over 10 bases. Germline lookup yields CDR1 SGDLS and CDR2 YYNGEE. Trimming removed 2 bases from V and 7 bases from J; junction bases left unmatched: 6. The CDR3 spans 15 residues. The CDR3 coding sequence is TGTGCCAGCAGCGTGGGGACAGGGGATGGACAGCCCCAGCATTTT. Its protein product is CASSVGTGDGQPQHF. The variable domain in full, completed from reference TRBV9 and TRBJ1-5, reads DSGVTQTPKHLITATGQRVTLRCSPRSGDLSVYWYQQSLDQGLQFLIQYYNGEERAKGNILERFSAQQFPDLHSELNLSSLELGDSALYFCASSVGTGDGQPQHFGDGTRLSIL.

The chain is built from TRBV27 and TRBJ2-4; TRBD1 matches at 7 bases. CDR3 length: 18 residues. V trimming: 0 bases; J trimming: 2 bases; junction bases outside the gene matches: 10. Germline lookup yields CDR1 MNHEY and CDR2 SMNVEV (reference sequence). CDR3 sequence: CASSLSASDRVPKNIQYF. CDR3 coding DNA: TGTGCCAGCAGTTTATCGGCCAGCGACAGGGTCCCCAAAAACATTCAGTACTTC.

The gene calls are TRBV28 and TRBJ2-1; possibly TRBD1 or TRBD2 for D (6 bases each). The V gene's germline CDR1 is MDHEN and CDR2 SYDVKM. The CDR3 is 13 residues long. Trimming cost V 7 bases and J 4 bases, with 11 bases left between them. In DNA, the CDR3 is TGTGCCAGCACTCAAGGGGGGTACAATGAGCAGTTCTTC. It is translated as CASTQGGYNEQFF. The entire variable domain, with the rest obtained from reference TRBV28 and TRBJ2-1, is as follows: DVKVTQSSRYLVKRTGEKVFLECVQDMDHENMFWYRQDPGLGLRLIYFSYDVKMKEKGDIPEGYSVSREKKERFSLILESASTNQTSMYLCASTQGGYNEQFFGPGTRLTVL.

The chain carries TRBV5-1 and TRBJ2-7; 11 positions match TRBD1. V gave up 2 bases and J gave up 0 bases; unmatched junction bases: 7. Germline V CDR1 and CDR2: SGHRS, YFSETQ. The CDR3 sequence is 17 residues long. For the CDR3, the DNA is TGCGCCAGCAGCTTCCGCCCGGGGACAGGGGGCTCCTACGAGCAGTACTTC. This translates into CASSFRPGTGGSYEQYF.

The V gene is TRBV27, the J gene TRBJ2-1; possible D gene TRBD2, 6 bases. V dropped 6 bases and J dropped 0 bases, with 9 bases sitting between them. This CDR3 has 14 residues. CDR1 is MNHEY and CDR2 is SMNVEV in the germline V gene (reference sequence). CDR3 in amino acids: CASSPGSSYNEQFF. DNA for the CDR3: TGTGCCAGCAGCCCCGGGAGCTCCTACAATGAGCAGTTCTTC.

The DNA for the CDR3 is TGTGCCAGCTCACCACCGGTAGAGACTAGCGGGAGGCGCAGAAATGAGCAGTTCTTC. Protein: CASSPPVETSGRRRNEQFF. The chain has TRBV18 and TRBJ2-1, with 13 positions matching TRBD2. The V and J ends lost 0 bases and 7 bases, in that order; junction bases with no gene match: 12. This CDR3 comprises 19 residues. CDR1 KGHSH and CDR2 LQKENI come from the germline V gene.

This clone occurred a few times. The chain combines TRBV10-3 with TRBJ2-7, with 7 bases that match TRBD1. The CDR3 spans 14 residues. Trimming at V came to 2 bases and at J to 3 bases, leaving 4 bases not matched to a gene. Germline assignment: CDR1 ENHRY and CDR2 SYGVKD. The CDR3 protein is CAISERGQLYEQYF. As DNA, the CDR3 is TGTGCCATCAGTGAGCGGGGACAGCTCTACGAGCAGTACTTC.

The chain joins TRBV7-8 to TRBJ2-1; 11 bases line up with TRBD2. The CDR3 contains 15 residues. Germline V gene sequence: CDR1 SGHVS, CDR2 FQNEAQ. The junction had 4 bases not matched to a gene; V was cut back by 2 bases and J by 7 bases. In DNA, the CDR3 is TGTGCCAGCAGCTTACGGACTAGCGGGCCTAATGAGCAGTTCTTC. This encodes CASSLRTSGPNEQFF. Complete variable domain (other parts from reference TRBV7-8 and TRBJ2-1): GAGVSQSPRYKVAKRGQDVALRCDPISGHVSLFWYQQALGQGPEFLTYFQNEAQLDKSGLPSDRFFAERPEGSVSTLKIQRTQQEDSAVYLCASSLRTSGPNEQFFGPGTRLTVL.